Listed below are T cell receptor beta chains from one sample, sequenced in a study of blood T cell repertoires in COVID-19. Clones were read by immunoSEQ multiplex PCR, and TCRdb kept only the in-frame ones, dropping some. Among 390,000 or so clones listed, 80% to 90% were seen once. The sequencing sample was made of PBMCs or T cells enriched from blood (not recorded which). The receptor set was obtained from a man younger than 35 who had recovered from COVID-19. CDR3s leave out the opening cysteine and the closing phenylalanine or tryptophan. Fields, in order: J gene, V gene, CDR3 protein.

j_call: TRBJ2-3; v_call: TRBV6-2/TRBV6-3; cdr3_aa: ASSYRAGGDTQY
j_call: TRBJ2-7; v_call: TRBV7-8; cdr3_aa: ASSLDRGASRFEQY
j_call: TRBJ2-7; v_call: TRBV28; cdr3_aa: ASSRTRGSASSYEQY
j_call: TRBJ1-1; v_call: TRBV6-5; cdr3_aa: ASSYSRSLNTEAF
j_call: TRBJ1-3; v_call: TRBV9; cdr3_aa: ASSDEGELGGNTIY
j_call: TRBJ2-4; v_call: TRBV7-3; cdr3_aa: ASSTTGLDIQY
j_call: TRBJ1-4; v_call: TRBV19; cdr3_aa: ASSETGGKLF
j_call: TRBJ1-2; v_call: TRBV11-2; cdr3_aa: ASSPGLGEGYT
j_call: TRBJ2-1; v_call: TRBV4-1; cdr3_aa: ASSQDRATGLGNNEQF
j_call: TRBJ2-7; v_call: TRBV4-1; cdr3_aa: ASSQGTGRIYEQY
j_call: TRBJ1-2; v_call: TRBV6-5; cdr3_aa: ASSYSPPGQGHDT
j_call: TRBJ2-3; v_call: TRBV10-3; cdr3_aa: AIGRAGDRTDTQY
j_call: TRBJ2-1; v_call: TRBV10-1; cdr3_aa: ASTHRGRGWYEQF
j_call: TRBJ2-7; v_call: TRBV6-5; cdr3_aa: ATLFRGFSSYEQY
j_call: TRBJ1-1; v_call: TRBV7-6; cdr3_aa: ASSSFQGALNTEAF
j_call: TRBJ1-2; v_call: TRBV2; cdr3_aa: ASSGGQRFYGYT
j_call: TRBJ1-5; v_call: TRBV30; cdr3_aa: AWSVRGIQPQH
j_call: TRBJ2-7; v_call: TRBV7-2; cdr3_aa: ASSPRRSANYEQY
j_call: TRBJ1-4; v_call: TRBV19; cdr3_aa: ASADRVNEKLF
j_call: TRBJ1-2; v_call: TRBV7-2; cdr3_aa: ASSAVGAYGYT
j_call: TRBJ2-6; v_call: TRBV18; cdr3_aa: ASSLDGYSGANVLT
j_call: TRBJ2-7; v_call: TRBV19; cdr3_aa: ASSAPQGYEQY
j_call: TRBJ1-1; v_call: TRBV19; cdr3_aa: ASSIFRANTEAF
j_call: TRBJ2-7; v_call: TRBV11-3; cdr3_aa: ASSLRAGTTLEQY
j_call: TRBJ2-3; v_call: TRBV5-1; cdr3_aa: ASSPRTSTDTQY
j_call: TRBJ1-1; v_call: TRBV9; cdr3_aa: ASSVQGARAGTEAF
j_call: TRBJ2-3; v_call: TRBV6-5; cdr3_aa: ATTTLRSTDTQY
j_call: TRBJ1-5; v_call: TRBV6-5; cdr3_aa: ASRGRTGFDQPQH